This paragraph reports one T cell receptor beta chain. The sample comes from a study of blood T cell repertoires in COVID-19. Study at large: T cells, B-cell-depleted T cells, or PBMCs supplied cDNA or gDNA.

CDR1 and CDR2 from the germline V gene are LGHDT and YNNKEL (reference sequence). This CDR3 has 17 residues. V was shortened by 6 bases and J by 1 base, with 21 bases between the two germline ends. Authors' methods: The authors estimated nucleated cell counts from reference gene primer amplification. Here immunoSEQ multiplex PCR was the method, and the copy in TCRdb shows in-frame clones only, minus some. D and trimming were read from the DNA, whereas the V and J calls and clone size are those reported in that table. The sample has tens of thousands of clones, about 86% seen once; the top ten hold around 6.4%.

Sequences were obtained from peripheral blood. This receptor was taken from a woman aged 60-70 years with COVID-19, enrolled during active disease. The V call is TRBV3-1 (or the pseudogene TRBV3-2), the J call TRBJ1-1; tentatively, D is TRBD1 (5 bases). CDR3 loop: CASSPELSGWANTEAFF. CDR3 DNA sequence: TGTGCCAGCAGTCCCGAGCTATCAGGGTGGGCGAACACTGAAGCTTTCTTT.